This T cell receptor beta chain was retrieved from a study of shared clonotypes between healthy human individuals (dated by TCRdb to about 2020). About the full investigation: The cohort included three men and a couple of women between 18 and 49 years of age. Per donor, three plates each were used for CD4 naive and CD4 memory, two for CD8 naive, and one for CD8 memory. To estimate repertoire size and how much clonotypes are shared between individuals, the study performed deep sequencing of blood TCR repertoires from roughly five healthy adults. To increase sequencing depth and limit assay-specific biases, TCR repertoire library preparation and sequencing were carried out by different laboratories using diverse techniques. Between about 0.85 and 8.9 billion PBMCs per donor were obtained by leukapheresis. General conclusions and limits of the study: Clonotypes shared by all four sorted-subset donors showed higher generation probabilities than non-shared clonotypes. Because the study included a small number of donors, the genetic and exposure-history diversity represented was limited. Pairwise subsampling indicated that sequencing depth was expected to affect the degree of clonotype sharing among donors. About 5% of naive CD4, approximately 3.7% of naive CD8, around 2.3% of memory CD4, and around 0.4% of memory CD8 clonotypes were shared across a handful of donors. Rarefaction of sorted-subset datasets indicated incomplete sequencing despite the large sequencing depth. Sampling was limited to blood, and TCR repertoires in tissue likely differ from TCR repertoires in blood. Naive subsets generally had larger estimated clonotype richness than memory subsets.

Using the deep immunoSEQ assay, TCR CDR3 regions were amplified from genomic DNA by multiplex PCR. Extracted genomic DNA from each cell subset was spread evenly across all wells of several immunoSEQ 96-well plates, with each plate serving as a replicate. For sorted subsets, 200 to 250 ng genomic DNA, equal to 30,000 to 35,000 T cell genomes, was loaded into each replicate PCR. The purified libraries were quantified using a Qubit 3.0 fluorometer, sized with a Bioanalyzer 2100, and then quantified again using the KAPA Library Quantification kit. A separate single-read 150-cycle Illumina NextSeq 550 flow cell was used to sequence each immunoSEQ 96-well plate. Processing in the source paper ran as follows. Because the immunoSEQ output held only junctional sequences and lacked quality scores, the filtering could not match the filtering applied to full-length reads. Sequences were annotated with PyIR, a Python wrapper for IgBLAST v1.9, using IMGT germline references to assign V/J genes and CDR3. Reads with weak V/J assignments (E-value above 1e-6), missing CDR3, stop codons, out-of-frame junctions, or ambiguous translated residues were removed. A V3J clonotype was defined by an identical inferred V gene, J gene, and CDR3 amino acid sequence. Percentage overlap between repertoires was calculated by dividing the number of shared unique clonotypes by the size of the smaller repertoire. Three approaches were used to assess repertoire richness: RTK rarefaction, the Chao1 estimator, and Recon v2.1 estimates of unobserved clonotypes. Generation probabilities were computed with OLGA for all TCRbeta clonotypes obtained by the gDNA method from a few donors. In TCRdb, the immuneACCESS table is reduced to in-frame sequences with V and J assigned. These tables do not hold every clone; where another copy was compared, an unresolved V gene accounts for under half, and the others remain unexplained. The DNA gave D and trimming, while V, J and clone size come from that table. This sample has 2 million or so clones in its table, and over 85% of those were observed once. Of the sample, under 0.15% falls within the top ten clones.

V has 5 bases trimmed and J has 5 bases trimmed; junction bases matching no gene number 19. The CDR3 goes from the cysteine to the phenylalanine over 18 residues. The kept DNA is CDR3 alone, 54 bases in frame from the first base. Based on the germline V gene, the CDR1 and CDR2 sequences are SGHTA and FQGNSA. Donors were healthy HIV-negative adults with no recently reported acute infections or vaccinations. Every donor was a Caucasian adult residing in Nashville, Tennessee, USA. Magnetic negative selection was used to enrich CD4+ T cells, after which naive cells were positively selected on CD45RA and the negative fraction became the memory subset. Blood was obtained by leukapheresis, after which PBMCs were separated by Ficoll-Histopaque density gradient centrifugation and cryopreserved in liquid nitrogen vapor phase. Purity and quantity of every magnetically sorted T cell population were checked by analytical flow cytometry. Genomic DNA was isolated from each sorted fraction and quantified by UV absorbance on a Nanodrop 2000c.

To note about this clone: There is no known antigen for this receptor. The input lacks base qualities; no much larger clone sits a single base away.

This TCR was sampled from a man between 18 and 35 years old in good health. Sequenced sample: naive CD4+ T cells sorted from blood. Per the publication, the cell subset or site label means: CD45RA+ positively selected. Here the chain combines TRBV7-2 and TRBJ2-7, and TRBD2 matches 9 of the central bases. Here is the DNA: TGTGCCAGCAGCCCTCATACGTCTCTTGGTCTAGCGGGAAACGAGCAGTACTTC. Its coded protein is CASSPHTSLGLAGNEQYF.